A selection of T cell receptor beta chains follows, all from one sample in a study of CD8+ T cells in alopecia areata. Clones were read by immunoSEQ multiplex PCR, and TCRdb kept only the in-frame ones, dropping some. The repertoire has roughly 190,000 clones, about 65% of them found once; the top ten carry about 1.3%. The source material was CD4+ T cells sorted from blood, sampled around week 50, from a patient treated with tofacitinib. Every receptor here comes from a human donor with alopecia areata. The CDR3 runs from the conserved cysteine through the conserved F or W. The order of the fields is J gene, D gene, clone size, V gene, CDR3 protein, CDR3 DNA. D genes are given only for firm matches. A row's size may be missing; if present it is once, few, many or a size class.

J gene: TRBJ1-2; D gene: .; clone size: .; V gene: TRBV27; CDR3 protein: CASSGELGYGYTF; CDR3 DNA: TGTGCCAGCAGCGGGGAGTTAGGGTATGGCTACACCTTC
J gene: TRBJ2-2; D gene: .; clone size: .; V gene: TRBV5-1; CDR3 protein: CASSGTVNTGELFF; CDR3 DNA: TGCGCCAGCTCCGGGACGGTGAACACCGGGGAGCTGTTTTTT
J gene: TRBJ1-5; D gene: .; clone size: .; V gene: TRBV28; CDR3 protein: CASGIGNQPQHF; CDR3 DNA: TGTGCCAGCGGCATAGGGAACCAGCCCCAGCATTTT
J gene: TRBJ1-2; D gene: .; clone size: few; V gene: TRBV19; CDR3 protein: CASRRRGGGGYTF; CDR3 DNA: TGTGCCAGTAGGAGAAGGGGTGGAGGTGGCTACACCTTC
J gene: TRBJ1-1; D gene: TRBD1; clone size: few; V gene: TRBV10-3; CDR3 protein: CAINTPGQGGEAFF; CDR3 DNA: TGTGCCATCAATACTCCGGGACAGGGTGGTGAAGCTTTCTTT
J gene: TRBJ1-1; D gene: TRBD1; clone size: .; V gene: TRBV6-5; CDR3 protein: CASRRTGGSEAFF; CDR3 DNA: TGTGCCAGCAGAAGGACAGGGGGGTCTGAAGCTTTCTTT
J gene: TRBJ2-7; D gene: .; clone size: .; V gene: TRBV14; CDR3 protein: CASSQDLGVRYEQYF; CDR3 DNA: TGTGCCAGCAGCCAAGACTTAGGGGTCAGGTACGAGCAGTACTTC
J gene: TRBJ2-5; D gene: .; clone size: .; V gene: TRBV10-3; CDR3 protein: CASSGVAWTGLMETQYF; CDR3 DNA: TGTGCCAGCAGCGGGGTGGCGTGGACAGGGTTAATGGAGACCCAGTACTTC
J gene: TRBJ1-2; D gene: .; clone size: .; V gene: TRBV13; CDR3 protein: CASSLSQGSVNYGYTF; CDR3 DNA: TGTGCCAGCAGCTTATCGCAGGGATCGGTCAACTATGGCTACACCTTC
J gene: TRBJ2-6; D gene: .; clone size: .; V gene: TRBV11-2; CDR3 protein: CASSPAGANVLTF; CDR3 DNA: TGTGCCAGCAGCCCAGCTGGGGCCAACGTCCTGACTTTC
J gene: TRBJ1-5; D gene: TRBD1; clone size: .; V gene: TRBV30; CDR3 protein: CAWSQGQGNQPQHF; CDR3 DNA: TGTGCCTGGAGTCAAGGACAGGGCAATCAGCCCCAGCATTTT
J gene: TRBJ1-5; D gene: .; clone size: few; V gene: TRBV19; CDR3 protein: CASSHTGNSNQPQHF; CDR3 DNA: TGTGCCAGTAGCCATACAGGAAACAGCAATCAGCCCCAGCATTTT
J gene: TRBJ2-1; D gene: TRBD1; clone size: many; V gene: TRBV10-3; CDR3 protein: CAIRETGGEYNEQFF; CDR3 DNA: TGTGCCATCAGGGAGACAGGGGGCGAATACAATGAGCAGTTCTTC
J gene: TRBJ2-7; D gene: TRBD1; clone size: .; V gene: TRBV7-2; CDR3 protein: CASSFPFGWDSSYEQYF; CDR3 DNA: TGTGCCAGCAGCTTTCCTTTTGGCTGGGACAGCTCCTACGAGCAGTACTTC